Shown below are 28 T cell receptor beta chains from a single sample sequenced in a study of T cells and Merkel cell carcinoma outcomes. Libraries were prepared by immunoSEQ multiplex PCR; TCRdb keeps only in-frame clonotypes and omits some of them. The sample consists of 15,000 to 18,000 clones, 75% to 90% of them appearing once. Input material: tumor tissue from Merkel cell carcinoma. All receptors come from a human donor with Merkel cell carcinoma.

This CDR3 reads CASTHRGYNEQFF. DNA for the CDR3: TGTGCCAGCACGCATCGGGGTTACAATGAGCAGTTCTTC. The V call is TRBV28, the J call TRBJ2-1; D possibly corresponds to TRBD2 (5 bases). The CDR3 length is 13 residues. In germline, CDR1 is MDHEN, CDR2 SYDVKM. V dropped 7 bases and J dropped 4 bases, with 11 bases sitting between them.

The chain joins TRBV5-1 to TRBJ2-7, with D unresolved. Germline lookup yields CDR1 SGHRS and CDR2 YFSETQ. The V gene lost 4 bases and the J gene lost 2 bases, with 10 bases spanning the gap. The CDR3 runs 13 residues. CDR3 loop: CASSESITYEQYF. In DNA, the CDR3 is TGCGCCAGCAGCGAATCCATTACCTACGAGCAGTACTTC.

This chain joins TRBV4-2 and TRBJ2-5, with 16 bases fitting TRBD2. The J call may be wrong; the DNA end is better matched by TRBJ2-7. CDR3 size: 16 residues. Germline CDR1 LGHNA, CDR2 YNFKEQ. CDR3 DNA: TGTGCCAGCAGCTCCGGGACTAGCGGGGGGGGCTACGAGCAGTACTTC. It encodes CASSSGTSGGGYEQYF.

Only one count was recorded for this clone. As DNA, the CDR3 is TGTGCCAGCAGCGGGACTAGCGGGGGTACAGATACGCAGTATTTT. Its translation is CASSGTSGGTDTQYF. The rearrangement uses TRBV2 and TRBJ2-3, with 14 bases lining up with TRBD2. The CDR3 loop spans 15 amino acids. Trimming cost V 6 bases and J 3 bases; bases outside gene matches: 2. Germline V gene sequence: CDR1 SNHLY, CDR2 FYNNEI.

The chain joins TRBV7-6 to TRBJ2-1; TRBD2 aligns across 8 bases. Germline assignment: CDR1 SGHVS and CDR2 FNYEAQ. The CDR3 is 16 residues long. The V segment lost 3 bases and the J segment 4 bases; nucleotides outside the gene matches: 8. This CDR3 reads CASSLDIVAGYNEQFF. Written as DNA, the CDR3 is TGTGCCAGCAGCTTGGATATCGTAGCGGGGTACAATGAGCAGTTCTTC.

This sequence joins TRBV5-4 and TRBJ2-3, with D possibly TRBD2 on 5 matching bases. The germline V and J ends were trimmed by 10 bases and 0 bases, with 18 bases remaining between them. Per the germline V gene, CDR1 is SGHNT and CDR2 is YYREEE (reference sequence). The CDR3 extends over 15 amino acids. The chain's CDR3 is CAFGGRKHSTDTQYF. The CDR3 nucleotides are TGTGCCTTTGGAGGCAGGAAGCACAGCACAGATACGCAGTATTTT.

The chain links TRBV21-1 to TRBJ1-2; the table's D call, TRBD1, was not checked against the DNA. TRBV21-1 is described as a pseudogene. The CDR3 covers 17 residues. Written as DNA, the CDR3 is TGTGCCAGCAGCAAAGGGGTCAGGGGTAGACTGGGGTGTGGCTACACCTTC. Protein: CASSKGVRGRLGCGYTF.

In its sample, this clone was seen a few times. The chain links TRBV11-2 to TRBJ1-1; D ambiguous. V gave up 3 bases and J gave up 7 bases, with 6 bases separating them. CDR1 and CDR2 from the germline V gene are SGHAT and FQNNGV. This CDR3 has 11 residues. The CDR3 here is CASSFINEAFF. As DNA, the CDR3 is TGTGCCAGCAGCTTCATCAATGAAGCTTTCTTT.

This chain uses TRBV11-2 with TRBJ2-7; D possibly uses TRBD1 or TRBD2 (6 bases each). The CDR3 contains 17 residues. The V end lost 0 bases, the J end lost 3 bases, and 18 bases lay between the germline ends. Germline V CDR1 and CDR2: SGHAT, FQNNGV. The CDR3 sequence is CASSLEDRLGLHYEQYF. Here the CDR3 DNA reads TGTGCCAGCAGCTTAGAAGACAGGCTGGGACTTCACTACGAGCAGTACTTC.

The genes are TRBV5-1 and TRBJ2-1, with TRBD2 identical over 13 bases. Germline CDR1 is SGHRS and CDR2 is YFSETQ. Trimming took 0 bases from V and 1 from J; bases not matched to a gene: 10. This CDR3 is built from 20 residues. CDR3 coding DNA: TGCGCCAGCAGCTTGGTTACTAGCGGGGGGGTTTTCTGGTCCTACAATGAGCAGTTCTTC. Amino acids: CASSLVTSGGVFWSYNEQFF.

The chain joins TRBV12-5 to TRBJ1-1, with D possibly TRBD1 on 6 matching bases. Germline V CDR1 and CDR2: LGHNT, FRNRAP. The length of the CDR3 is 13 residues. Trimming shortened V by 1 base and J by 9 bases, and 12 bases separated the two germline ends. The CDR3 sequence is CASGLDSGTKAFF. Written as DNA, the CDR3 is TGTGCTAGTGGTTTGGACTCCGGGACAAAAGCTTTCTTT.

The chain joins TRBV5-1 to TRBJ1-1; no reliable D call. The V gene's germline CDR1 is SGHRS and CDR2 YFSETQ. V lost 4 bases, J lost 0 bases, and 19 bases lay in between. The CDR3 has 17 residues. The CDR3 sequence is CASSPPRSGDMNTEAFF. DNA for the CDR3: TGCGCCAGCAGCCCCCCGAGGTCAGGAGACATGAACACTGAAGCTTTCTTT.

The V call is TRBV5-1, the J call TRBJ1-1; tentatively, D is TRBD1 (5 bases). The germline CDR1 and CDR2 sequences are SGHRS and YFSETQ. Trimming cost V 0 bases and J 0 bases, with 6 bases left between them. The CDR3 is 14 amino acids. The CDR3 loop is CASSLGQMNTEAFF. CDR3 bases: TGCGCCAGCAGCTTGGGACAGATGAACACTGAAGCTTTCTTT.

The rearrangement uses TRBV6-1 and TRBJ1-3; perhaps TRBD1 as D (5 bases). This CDR3 comprises 13 residues. The ends were cut back, 6 bases at V and 3 bases at J, with 9 bases in the middle. CDR1 is MNHNS and CDR2 is SASEGT in the germline V gene. The CDR3 nucleotides are TGTGCCAGCAGGGGGCCCATTGGAAACACCATATATTTT. This gives the protein CASRGPIGNTIYF.

The chain employs TRBV4-2 and TRBJ1-6; possible D gene TRBD1, 5 bases. V lost 1 base and J lost 8, with 12 bases in between. The CDR3 extends over 15 amino acids. Germline-derived CDR1 and CDR2 are LGHNA and YNFKEQ. The CDR3 nucleotides are TGTGCCAGCAGCCAAGTCGGCAGGGTAGATTCACCCCTCCACTTT. Its protein product is CASSQVGRVDSPLHF.

Concerning this clone itself: The junction does not match germline at one end; this may be a read error. The V gene is TRBV6-1, the J gene TRBJ1-1; D might be TRBD1 (5 bases). CDR1 MNHNS and CDR2 SASEGT come from the germline V gene. The CDR3 contains 13 residues. The CDR3 loop reads CASSDWGNTEVFF. CDR3 bases: TGTGCCAGCAGTGATTGGGGGAACACTGAAGTTTTCTTT.

This clone was counted a single time. The chain links TRBV27 to TRBJ1-2, with TRBD1 identical over 8 bases. Per the germline V gene, CDR1 is MNHEY and CDR2 is SMNVEV (reference sequence). CDR3 length: 14 amino acids. V was clipped by 6 bases and J by 6 bases; unmatched bases: 9. CDR3 in amino acids: CASRETGGVHGYTF. As DNA, the CDR3 is TGTGCCAGCAGAGAAACAGGGGGAGTACATGGCTACACCTTC.

The chain links TRBV5-1 to TRBJ2-7; 10 nucleotides align to TRBD2. Looked up from germline, CDR1 is SGHRS and CDR2 is YFSETQ. The CDR3 has 15 amino acids. The V and J ends lost 0 bases and 5 bases, in that order; junction bases with no gene match: 5. The CDR3 coding sequence is TGCGCCAGCAGCTTGGCAGCGGGGGGGTACGACGAGCAGTACTTC. Translating gives CASSLAAGGYDEQYF.

The chain has TRBV7-3 and TRBJ2-4, with D possibly being TRBD2 (7 bases). This CDR3 contains 18 residues. The germline V gene encodes CDR1 SGHTA and CDR2 FQGTGA. V was shortened by 4 bases and J by 0 bases, with 19 bases between the two germline ends. CDR3 loop: CASSSRGGQSLAKNIQYF. CDR3 in DNA: TGTGCCAGCAGCTCGAGGGGGGGGCAAAGCTTAGCCAAAAACATTCAGTACTTC.

Notes on this clone: A junction end diverges from the germline sequence, so it may reflect a read error. The V call is TRBV2, the J call TRBJ2-1; 8 nucleotides match TRBD2. Germline V gene data show CDR1 as SNHLY and CDR2 as FYNNEI. The CDR3 runs to 16 residues. The CDR3 loop is CASSEEGGGLSNEQFF. The CDR3 region has the DNA TGTGCCAGCAGCGAAGAGGGCGGGGGGCTTAGCAATGAGCAGTTCTTC.

The chain joins TRBV20-1 to TRBJ1-2; 7 bases fit TRBD1. The CDR3 runs 11 residues. Trimming removed 6 bases from V and 5 bases from J; junction bases left unmatched: 3. The germline gives CDR1 DFQATT, CDR2 SNEGSKA (reference sequence). CDR3 loop: CSAQTGYGYTF. CDR3 bases: TGCAGTGCCCAGACAGGGTATGGCTACACCTTC.

This chain joins TRBV18 and TRBJ1-1; 7 nucleotides agree with TRBD1. This CDR3 is 15 amino acids long. In germline, CDR1 is KGHSH, CDR2 LQKENI. V was pared by 3 bases and J by 7 bases, with 11 bases of the junction left unmatched. The DNA for the CDR3 is TGTGCCAGCTCACCCCCTGGACAGGCCAAGGTTGAAGCTTTCTTT. Translation gives CASSPPGQAKVEAFF.

This clone was observed once. The chain combines TRBV25-1 with TRBJ1-3; D remains ambiguous. Germline V gives CDR1 MGHDK, CDR2 SYGVNS. V was pared by 3 bases and J by 3 bases, with 9 bases between. The CDR3 contains 14 residues. The DNA for the CDR3 is TGTGCCAGCAGTGAGAGGATGGATGGAAACACCATATATTTT. This gives the protein CASSERMDGNTIYF.

V is TRBV10-2 and J is TRBJ1-5, with D unclear. Germline V gene sequence: CDR1 WSHSY, CDR2 SAAADI. This CDR3 region has 14 residues. V dropped 6 bases and J dropped 0 bases, with 9 bases sitting between them. CDR3 bases: TGCGCCAGCAGCCCCGGGGTTAGCAATCAGCCCCAGCATTTT. Translated: CASSPGVSNQPQHF.

The rearrangement joins TRBV28 to TRBJ1-1; D is unresolved. The germline V gene has CDR1 MDHEN and CDR2 SYDVKM. V lost 2 bases and J 3 bases, leaving 25 bases between the germline ends. CDR3 length equals 19 residues. CDR3 in DNA: TGTGCCAGCAGTTTAAGCTTAATTGTATCCTACACCGGGGACACTGAAGCTTTCTTT. Translation gives CASSLSLIVSYTGDTEAFF.

This clone was found a few times. The chain is built from TRBV9 and TRBJ1-2, with TRBD1 identical over 9 bases. V dropped 3 bases and J dropped 4; count of bases not matched to a gene: 10. The germline V gene encodes CDR1 SGDLS and CDR2 YYNGEE. This CDR3 contains 16 residues. The CDR3 region has the DNA TGTGCCAGCAGCGCCTCTCCGGACAGGGGCTTCTATGGCTACACCTTC. It translates to CASSASPDRGFYGYTF.

The chain is built from TRBV4-2 and TRBJ1-4, with no clear D. The CDR3 has 12 amino acids. Germline CDR1 reads LGHNA; CDR2 reads YNFKEQ. V lost 0 bases, J lost 16 bases, and 12 bases lay in between. The CDR3 nucleotides are TGTGCCAGCAGCCAAGACAGCAGGCAGCGGTTTTTT. This sequence encodes CASSQDSRQRFF.

J is TRBJ2-5 and V is TRBV18, with 9 bases identical to TRBD1. The DNA matches TRBJ2-7 better at its end, which makes the J call doubtful. Germline lookup yields CDR1 KGHSH and CDR2 LQKENI. The CDR3 is 16 residues long. CDR3 protein: CASSFRRDRVSYEQYF. CDR3 in DNA: TGTGCCAGCTCATTTCGCCGGGACAGGGTCTCCTACGAGCAGTACTTC.